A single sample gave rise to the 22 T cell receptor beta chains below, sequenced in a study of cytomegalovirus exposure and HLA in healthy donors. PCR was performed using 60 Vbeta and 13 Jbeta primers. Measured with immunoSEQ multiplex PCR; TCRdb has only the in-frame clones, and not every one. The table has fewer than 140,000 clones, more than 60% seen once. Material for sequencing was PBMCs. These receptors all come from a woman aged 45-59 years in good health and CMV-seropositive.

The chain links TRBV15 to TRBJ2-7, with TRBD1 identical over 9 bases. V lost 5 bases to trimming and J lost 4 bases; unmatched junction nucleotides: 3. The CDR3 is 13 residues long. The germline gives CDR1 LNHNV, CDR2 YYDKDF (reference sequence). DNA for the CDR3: TGTGCCACCAGCCCCGGACAGGGGTACGAGCAGTACTTC. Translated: CATSPGQGYEQYF.

In nucleotides, the CDR3 is TGTGCCAGCAGCTTACAAGGGACTAGCGCGCAAAAAGATACGCAGTATTTT. Its translation is CASSLQGTSAQKDTQYF. The genes are TRBV7-8 and TRBJ2-3; TRBD2 matches 10 bases. This CDR3 is 17 amino acids long. V gave up 2 bases and J gave up 5 bases; unmatched junction bases: 10. CDR1 is SGHVS, CDR2 FQNEAQ, per germline.

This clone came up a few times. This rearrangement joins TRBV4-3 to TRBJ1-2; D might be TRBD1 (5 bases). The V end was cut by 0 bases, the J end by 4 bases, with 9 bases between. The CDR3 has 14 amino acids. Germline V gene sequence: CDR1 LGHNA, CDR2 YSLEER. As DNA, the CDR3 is TGCGCCAGCAGCCAAGACGCAGGGCGCTATGGCTACACCTTC. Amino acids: CASSQDAGRYGYTF.

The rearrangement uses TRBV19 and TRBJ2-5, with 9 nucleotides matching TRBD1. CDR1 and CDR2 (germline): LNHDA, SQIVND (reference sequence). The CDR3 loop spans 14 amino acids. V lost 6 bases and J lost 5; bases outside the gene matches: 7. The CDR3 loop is CASSLGTGWETQYF. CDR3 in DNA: TGTGCCAGTAGCCTCGGGACAGGGTGGGAGACCCAGTACTTC.

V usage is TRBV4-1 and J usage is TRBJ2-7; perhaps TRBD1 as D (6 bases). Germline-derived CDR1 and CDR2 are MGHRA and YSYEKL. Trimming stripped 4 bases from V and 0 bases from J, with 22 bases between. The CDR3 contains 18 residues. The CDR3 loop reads CASSPQRLTGSISYEQYF. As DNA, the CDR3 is TGCGCCAGCAGCCCCCAGCGATTAACAGGGTCCATCTCCTACGAGCAGTACTTC.

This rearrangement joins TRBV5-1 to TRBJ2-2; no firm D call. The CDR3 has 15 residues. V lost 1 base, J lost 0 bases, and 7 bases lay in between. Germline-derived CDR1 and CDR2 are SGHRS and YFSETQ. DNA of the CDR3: TGCGCCAGCAGCTTGACGGTACCGAACACCGGGGAGCTGTTTTTT. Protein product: CASSLTVPNTGELFF.

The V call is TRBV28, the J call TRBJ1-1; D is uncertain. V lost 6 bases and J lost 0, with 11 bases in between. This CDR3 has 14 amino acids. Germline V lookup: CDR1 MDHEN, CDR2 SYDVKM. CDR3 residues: CASRPVSMNTEAFF. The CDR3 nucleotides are TGTGCCAGCAGACCCGTAAGCATGAACACTGAAGCTTTCTTT.

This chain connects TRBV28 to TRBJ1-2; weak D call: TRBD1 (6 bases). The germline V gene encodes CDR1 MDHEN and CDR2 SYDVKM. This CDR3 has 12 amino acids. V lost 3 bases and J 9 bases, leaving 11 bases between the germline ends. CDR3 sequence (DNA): TGTGCCAGCAGTTTTATACAGGGCAGCTACACCTTC. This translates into CASSFIQGSYTF.

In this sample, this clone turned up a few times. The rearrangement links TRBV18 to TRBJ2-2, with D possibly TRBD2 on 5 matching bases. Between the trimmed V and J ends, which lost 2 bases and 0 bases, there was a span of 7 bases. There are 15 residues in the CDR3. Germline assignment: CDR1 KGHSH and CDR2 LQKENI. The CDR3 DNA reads TGTGCCAGCTCACCAGAGGGCCCGAACACCGGGGAGCTGTTTTTT. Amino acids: CASSPEGPNTGELFF.

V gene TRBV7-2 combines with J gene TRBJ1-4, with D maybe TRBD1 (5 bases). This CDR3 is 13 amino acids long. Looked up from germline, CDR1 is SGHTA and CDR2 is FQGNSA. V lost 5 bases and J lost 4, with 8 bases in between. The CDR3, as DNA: TGTGCCAGCAGCCGCGGACATAATGAAAAACTGTTTTTT. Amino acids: CASSRGHNEKLFF.

CDR3 sequence: CASSFRGGTDTQYF. The CDR3 nucleotides read TGTGCCAGCAGCTTTAGGGGTGGCACAGATACGCAGTATTTT. The J gene is TRBJ2-3, the V gene TRBV7-2; possible D gene TRBD1, 5 bases. From germline, CDR1 is SGHTA and CDR2 FQGNSA. CDR3 size: 14 residues. The ends were cut back, 3 bases at V and 1 base at J, with 8 bases in the middle.

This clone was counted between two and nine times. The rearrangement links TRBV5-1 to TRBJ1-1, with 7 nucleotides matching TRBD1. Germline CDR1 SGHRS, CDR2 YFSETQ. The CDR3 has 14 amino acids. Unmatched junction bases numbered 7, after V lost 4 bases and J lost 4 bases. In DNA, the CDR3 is TGCGCCAGCAGCGTGCTGACAGGGAGCACTGAAGCTTTCTTT. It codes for CASSVLTGSTEAFF.

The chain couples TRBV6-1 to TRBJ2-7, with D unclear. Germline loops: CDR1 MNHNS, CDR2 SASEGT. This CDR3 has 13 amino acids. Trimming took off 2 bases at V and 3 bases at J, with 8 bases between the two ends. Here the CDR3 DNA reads TGTGCCAGCAGTGAACAAAGAGGCTACGAGCAGTACTTC. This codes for CASSEQRGYEQYF.

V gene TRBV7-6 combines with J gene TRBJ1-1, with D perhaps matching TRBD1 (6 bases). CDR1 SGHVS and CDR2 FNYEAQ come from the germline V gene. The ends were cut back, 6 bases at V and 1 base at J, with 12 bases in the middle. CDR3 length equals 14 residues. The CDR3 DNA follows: TGTGCCAGCAGTTTAACACAGGGGAACACTGAAGCTTTCTTT. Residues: CASSLTQGNTEAFF.

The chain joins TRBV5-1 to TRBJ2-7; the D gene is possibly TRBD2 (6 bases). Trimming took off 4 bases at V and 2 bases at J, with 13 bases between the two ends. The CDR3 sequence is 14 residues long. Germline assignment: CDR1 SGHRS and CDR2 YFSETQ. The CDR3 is CASSEWGDAYEQYF. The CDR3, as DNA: TGCGCCAGCAGCGAATGGGGGGATGCCTACGAGCAGTACTTC.

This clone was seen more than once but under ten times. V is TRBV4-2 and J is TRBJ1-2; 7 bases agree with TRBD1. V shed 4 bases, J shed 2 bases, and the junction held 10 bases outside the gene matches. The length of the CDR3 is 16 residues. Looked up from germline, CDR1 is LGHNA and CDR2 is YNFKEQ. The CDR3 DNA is TGTGCCAGCAGCCCAAGAACAGGGGCAGGGAACTATGGCTACACCTTC. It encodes CASSPRTGAGNYGYTF.

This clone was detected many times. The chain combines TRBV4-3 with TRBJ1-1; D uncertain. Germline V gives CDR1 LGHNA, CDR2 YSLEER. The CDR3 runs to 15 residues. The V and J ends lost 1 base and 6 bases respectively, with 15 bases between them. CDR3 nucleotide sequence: TGCGCCAGCAGCCAAGCACGGTCGACGGGTGCTGAAGCTTTCTTT. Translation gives CASSQARSTGAEAFF.

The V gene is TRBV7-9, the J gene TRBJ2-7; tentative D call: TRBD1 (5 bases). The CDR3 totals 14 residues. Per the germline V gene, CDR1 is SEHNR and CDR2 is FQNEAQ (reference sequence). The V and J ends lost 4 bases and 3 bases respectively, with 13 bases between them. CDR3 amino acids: CASSSVRTFYEQYF. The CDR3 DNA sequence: TGTGCCAGCAGCTCAGTCCGGACATTCTACGAGCAGTACTTC. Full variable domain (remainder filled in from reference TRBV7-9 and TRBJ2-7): DTGVSQNPRHKITKRGQNVTFRCDPISEHNRLYWYRQTLGQGPEFLTYFQNEAQLEKSRLLSDRFSAERPKGSFSTLEIQRTEQGDSAMYLCASSSVRTFYEQYFGPGTRLTVT.

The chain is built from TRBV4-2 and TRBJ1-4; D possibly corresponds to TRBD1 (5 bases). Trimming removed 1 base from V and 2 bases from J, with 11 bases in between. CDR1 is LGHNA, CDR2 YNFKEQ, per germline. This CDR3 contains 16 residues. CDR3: CASSQVAGQTNEKLFF. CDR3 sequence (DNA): TGTGCCAGCAGCCAAGTAGCGGGGCAGACTAATGAAAAACTGTTTTTT.

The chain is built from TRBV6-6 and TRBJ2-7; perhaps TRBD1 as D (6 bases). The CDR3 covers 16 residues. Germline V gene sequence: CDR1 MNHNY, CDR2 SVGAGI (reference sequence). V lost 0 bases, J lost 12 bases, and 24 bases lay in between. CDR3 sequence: CASSYSPTGALIIWYF. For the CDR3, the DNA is TGTGCCAGCAGTTACTCTCCGACAGGTGCCCTAATTATATGGTACTTC.

In nucleotides, the CDR3 is TGTGCCAGCTCACCCGGGACAGGGCGCTCTGGGGCCAACGTCCTGACTTTC. The encoded protein is CASSPGTGRSGANVLTF. The V and J genes are TRBV18 and TRBJ2-6; 9 nucleotides align to TRBD1. This CDR3 contains 17 residues. V gave up 3 bases and J gave up 0 bases; unmatched junction bases: 3. Germline V gene lookup returns CDR1 KGHSH and CDR2 LQKENI.

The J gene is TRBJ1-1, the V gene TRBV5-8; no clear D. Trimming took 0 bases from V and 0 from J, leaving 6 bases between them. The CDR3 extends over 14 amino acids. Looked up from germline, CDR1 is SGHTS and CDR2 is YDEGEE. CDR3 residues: CASSLDTMNTEAFF. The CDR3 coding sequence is TGTGCCAGCAGCTTGGATACAATGAACACTGAAGCTTTCTTT.